The sequence of this T cell receptor (beta chain) was determined in a study of T cells in Graves' hyperthyroidism and ophthalmopathy. Study outcomes and limitations: Classification by a 13 V-J model distinguished ophthalmopathy from stable hyperthyroidism.

This clonotype showed up many times. Its target is unknown. CDR3 length: 17 residues. V lost 2 bases to trimming and J lost 6 bases, with 20 bases between them. Germline V lookup: CDR1 MNHNS, CDR2 SASEGT. The CDR3 regions of TCR beta were amplified from RNA transcripts. The HTBI primer set drove a first-round RT-PCR of the TCR CDR3. A single record per CDR3 protein comes from TCRdb applying MiXCR to the multiplex PCR reads. The table shows about 600,000 distinct CDR3 sequences, with 13% to 15% occurring only once. The rearrangement links TRBV6-1 to TRBJ2-1, with D tentatively TRBD2 (6 bases). The sequence came from a young woman with Graves' ophthalmopathy. The sample comprised blood. The DNA of the CDR3 is TGTGCCAGCAGTGAATTTAGTGGTTCCCTGGGGGGCAATGAGCAGTTCTTC. Protein: CASSEFSGSLGGNEQFF.